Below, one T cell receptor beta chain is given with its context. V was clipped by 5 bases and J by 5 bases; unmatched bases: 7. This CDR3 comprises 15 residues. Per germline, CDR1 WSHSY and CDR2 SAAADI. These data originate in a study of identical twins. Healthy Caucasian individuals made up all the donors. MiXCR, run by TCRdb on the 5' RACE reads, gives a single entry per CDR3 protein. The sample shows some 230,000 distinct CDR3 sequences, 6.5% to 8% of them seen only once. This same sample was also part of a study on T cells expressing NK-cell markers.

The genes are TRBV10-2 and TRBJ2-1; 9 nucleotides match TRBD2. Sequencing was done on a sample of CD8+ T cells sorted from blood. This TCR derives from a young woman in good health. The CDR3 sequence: CASSTGTSLNNEQFF. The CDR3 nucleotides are TGCGCCAGCAGTACCGGGACTAGCCTTAACAATGAGCAGTTCTTC.